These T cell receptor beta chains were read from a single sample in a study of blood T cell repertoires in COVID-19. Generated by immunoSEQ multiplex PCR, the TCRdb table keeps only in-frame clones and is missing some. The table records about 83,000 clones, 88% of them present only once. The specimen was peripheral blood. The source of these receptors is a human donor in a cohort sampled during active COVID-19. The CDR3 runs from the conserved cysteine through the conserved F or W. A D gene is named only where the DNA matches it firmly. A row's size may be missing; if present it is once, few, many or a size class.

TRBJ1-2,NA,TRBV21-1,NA,TGTGCCAGCAGCAAAGTTTTAGCTAGCCTGGGCTATGGCTACACCTTC,CASSKVLASLGYGYTF
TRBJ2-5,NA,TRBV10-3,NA,TGTGCCATCAGCACCGGGACTCAAGAGACCCAGTACTTC,CAISTGTQETQYF
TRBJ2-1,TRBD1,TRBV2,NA,TGTGCCAGCAGTATACAGGGGCCTCAGTTCTTC,CASSIQGPQFF
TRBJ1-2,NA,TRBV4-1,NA,TGCGCCAGCAGCCAAGATAAGGGAGCCGTAGGCTACACCTTC,CASSQDKGAVGYTF
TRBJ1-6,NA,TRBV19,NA,TGTGCCAGTAGTCCAAGGGGGGGTTCACCCCTCCACTTT,CASSPRGGSPLHF
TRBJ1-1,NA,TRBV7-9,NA,TGTGCCAGCAGCCCCCCAGGCCCACCAGGGAACACTGAAGCTTTCTTT,CASSPPGPPGNTEAFF
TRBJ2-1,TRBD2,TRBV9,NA,TGTGCCAGCAGCCCTAGGACTAGCCCTGGCTCCTACAATGAGCAGTTCTTC,CASSPRTSPGSYNEQFF
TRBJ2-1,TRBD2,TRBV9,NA,TGTGCCAGCAGTACTAGCGGGGGGGCCAATGAGCAGTTCTTC,CASSTSGGANEQFF
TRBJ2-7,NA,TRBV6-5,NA,TGTGCCAGCACCCCAGGCACTTCTTACGAGCAGTACTTC,CASTPGTSYEQYF
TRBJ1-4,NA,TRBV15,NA,TGTGCCACCAGCAGAGATAAGCTTACTAATGAAAAACTGTTTTTT,CATSRDKLTNEKLFF
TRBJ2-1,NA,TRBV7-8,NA,TGTGCCAGCAGCTTAGCGGCGGGAAATGAGCAGTTCTTC,CASSLAAGNEQFF
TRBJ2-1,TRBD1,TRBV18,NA,TGTGCCAGCTCACCTTCCAGGGGGCCCTACAATGAGCAGTTCTTC,CASSPSRGPYNEQFF
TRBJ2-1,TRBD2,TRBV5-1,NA,TGCGCCAGCAGCTTGGAGGCTAGCGGGCCCAATGAGCAGTTCTTC,CASSLEASGPNEQFF
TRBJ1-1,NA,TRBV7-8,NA,TGTGCCAGCATCCCTCCGGGTGGCCCCATTTTATACACTGAAGCTTTCTTT,CASIPPGGPILYTEAFF
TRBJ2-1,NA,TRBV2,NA,TGTGCCAGCAGATTCACTAGCCATGAGCAGTTCTTC,CASRFTSHEQFF
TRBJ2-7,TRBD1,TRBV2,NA,TGTGCCAGCAGTGAATCGGGACAGGGTGTCTACGAGCAGTACTTC,CASSESGQGVYEQYF
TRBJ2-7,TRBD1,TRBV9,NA,TGTGCCAGCAGCGCCCAGGGACAGGGGTCCTACGAGCAGTACTTC,CASSAQGQGSYEQYF
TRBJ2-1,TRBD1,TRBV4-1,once,TGCGCCAGCAGCCAGGCCGGGACAGCAAACAATGAGCAGTTCTTC,CASSQAGTANNEQFF
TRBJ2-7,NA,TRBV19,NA,TGTGCCAGTAGCATATACCTACAGGCCGCCTACGAGCAGTACTTC,CASSIYLQAAYEQYF
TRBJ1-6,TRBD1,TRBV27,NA,TGTGCCAGCCTCCCCACAGGGGTTCATTCACCCCTCCACTTT,CASLPTGVHSPLHF
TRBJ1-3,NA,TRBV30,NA,TGTGCCTGGCTTGGGAGGCAGAACTCTGGAAACACCATATATTTT,CAWLGRQNSGNTIYF
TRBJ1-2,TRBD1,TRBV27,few,TGTGCCAGCAGTTCGGGTATAACAGGGGCGGTTAGTGGCTACACCTTC,CASSSGITGAVSGYTF
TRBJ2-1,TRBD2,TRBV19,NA,TGTGCCAGTAGCCCTGGCCGGCGGGAGGGTTGGGGGAATGAGCAGTTCTTC,CASSPGRREGWGNEQFF
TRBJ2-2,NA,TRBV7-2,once,TGTGCCAGCACCACGAGCTTAGCAGGGGACGGGGAGCTGTTTTTT,CASTTSLAGDGELFF
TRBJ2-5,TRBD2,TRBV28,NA,TGTGCCAGCAGTTTCGGGGGGGACTACCAAGAGACCCAGTACTTC,CASSFGGDYQETQYF
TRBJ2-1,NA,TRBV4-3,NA,TGCGCCAGCAGCCATATACAGAGAAAATCCTACAATGAGCAGTTCTTC,CASSHIQRKSYNEQFF
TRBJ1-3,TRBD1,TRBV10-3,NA,TGTGCCATCAGCGGGGACAGGGCGTTCTCTGGAAACACCATATATTTT,CAISGDRAFSGNTIYF
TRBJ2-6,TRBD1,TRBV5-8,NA,TGTGCCAGCTACAGGGGATCGAGCTCTGGGGCCAACGTCCTGACTTTC,CASYRGSSSGANVLTF
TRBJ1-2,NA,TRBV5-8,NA,TGTGCCAGCAGCTCGATGGACAGATACTATGGCTACACCTTC,CASSSMDRYYGYTF
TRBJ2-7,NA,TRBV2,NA,TGTGCCAGCAGTTCGGATTCACGACTTACCTACGAGCAGTACTTC,CASSSDSRLTYEQYF
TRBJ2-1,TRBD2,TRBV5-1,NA,TGCGCCAGCAGCTTCTTCCTTACTAGCGGGGGCGGGTCCAATGAGCAGTTCTTC,CASSFFLTSGGGSNEQFF
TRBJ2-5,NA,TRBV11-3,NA,TGTGCCAGCAGCTTAGAGGTAGAAGAGACCCAGTACTTC,CASSLEVEETQYF
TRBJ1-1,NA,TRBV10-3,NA,TGTGCCATCAGTGAGTCGCTAGGGGTGGGCACTGAAGCTTTCTTT,CAISESLGVGTEAFF
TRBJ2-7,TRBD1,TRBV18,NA,TGTGCCAGCTCACCAAGACAGGGTAATTACGAGCAGTACTTC,CASSPRQGNYEQYF
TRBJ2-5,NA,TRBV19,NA,TGTGCCAGTAGCCCCGCCGGGCGCGGGGAGACCCAGTACTTC,CASSPAGRGETQYF
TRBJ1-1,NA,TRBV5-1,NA,TGCGCCAGCAGCTTGGAAGGCCCCGCGAAGGAGGCTGAAGCTTTCTTT,CASSLEGPAKEAEAFF
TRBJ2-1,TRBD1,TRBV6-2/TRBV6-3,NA,TGTGCCAGCAGTAACCCCAAAACCTCACAGGGGGAAATTAGTCATGAGCAGTTCTTC,CASSNPKTSQGEISHEQFF
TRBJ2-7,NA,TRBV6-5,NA,TGTGCCAGCAGTTCGTCGCATCTAAACGAGCAGTACTTC,CASSSSHLNEQYF
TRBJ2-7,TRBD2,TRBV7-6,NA,TGTGCCAGCAGATCGGGAGGCGAGCAGTACTTC,CASRSGGEQYF
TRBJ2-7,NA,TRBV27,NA,TGTGCCAGCAGTTTTGACGCTGGGGGGTTACCAGTTGAGCAGTACTTC,CASSFDAGGLPVEQYF
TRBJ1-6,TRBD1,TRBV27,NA,TGTGCCAGCAGTTTCTTGACAGGGGGATCACCCCTCCACTTT,CASSFLTGGSPLHF
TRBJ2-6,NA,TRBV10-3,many,TGTGCCATCAGTGATAGTCCCTCTGGGGCCAACGTCCTGACTTTC,CAISDSPSGANVLTF
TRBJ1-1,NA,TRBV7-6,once,TGTGCCAGCAGCTTATTAGGGGGGGGGAACACTGAAGCTTTCTTT,CASSLLGGGNTEAFF
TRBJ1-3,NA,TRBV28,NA,TGTGCCAGCAATCCGGGGAGGGGTGGAAACACCATATATTTT,CASNPGRGGNTIYF
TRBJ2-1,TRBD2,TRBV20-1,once,TGCAGTGCTAGTAGGACTAGCGGGAGGGCAGGGGAGCAGTTCTTC,CSASRTSGRAGEQFF
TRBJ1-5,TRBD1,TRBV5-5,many,TGTGCCAGCAGCTTGGCCCCAATTGACAGGGGCAATCAGCCCCAGCATTTT,CASSLAPIDRGNQPQHF
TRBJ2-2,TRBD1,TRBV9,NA,TGTGCCAGCAGCACAGGGACAGCGAACACCGGGGAGCTGTTTTTT,CASSTGTANTGELFF
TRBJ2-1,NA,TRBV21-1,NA,TGTGCCAGCAGCAAAATAGGGACAGGGGACAATGAGCAGTTCTTC,CASSKIGTGDNEQFF
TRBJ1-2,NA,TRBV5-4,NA,TGTGCCAGCAGCGACAGGACCACCTATGGCTACACCTTC,CASSDRTTYGYTF
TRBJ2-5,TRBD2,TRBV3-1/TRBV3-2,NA,TGTGCCAGCAGCCAGAGGACTAGCGGAGAGACCCAGTACTTC,CASSQRTSGETQYF
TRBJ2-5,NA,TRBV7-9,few,TGTGCCAGCAGCGTTTTGTTGGGGGGTGCAGAGACCCAGTACTTC,CASSVLLGGAETQYF
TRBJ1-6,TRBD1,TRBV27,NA,TGTGCCAGCAGTTCCCTAGGGGACAGCTCCTATAATTCACCCCTCCACTTT,CASSSLGDSSYNSPLHF
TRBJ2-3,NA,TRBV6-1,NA,TGTGCCAGCAGTGAAGTGCCTAGTTCCTCAGATACGCAGTATTTT,CASSEVPSSSDTQYF
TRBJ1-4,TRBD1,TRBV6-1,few,TGTGCCAGCAGTGAGAGGGGGCCGCGTCAGGGCATGAGTAGTGAAAAACTGTTTTTT,CASSERGPRQGMSSEKLFF